Below, one T cell receptor beta chain is given with its context. Its antigen has not been determined. Within one base of it there is no much larger clone, and no base qualities were kept. The library was obtained by the immunoSEQ multiplex PCR assay. For the original study's pipeline: To diagnose cytomegalovirus status from the catalog of TCR beta chain sequences, a statistical classification framework was built. TCRdb holds this immuneACCESS table with in-frame rearrangements only. Some clones are missing; in checked studies, unresolved V genes explain under half, and the rest has no known cause. From that table come the V and J calls and clone size; the DNA was used to work out D and trimming. In all, the sample holds 150,000 to 180,000 clones, and roughly 84% of those were seen once. Of the sample, 2% to 2.5% is held by the ten largest clones. The donors belonged to the validation cohort of roughly 120 subjects, which was separate from the approximately 610-subject first cohort.

The sample belongs to a study of cytomegalovirus exposure and HLA in healthy donors (dated by TCRdb to about 2017). Background on the whole study: According to a later analysis, the 120 or so validation repertoires were produced on the same platform as the 666 repertoires of the first cohort. The study was designed to test whether signatures of past pathogen exposure could be identified by cataloging public T cell receptors. High-throughput TCR immunosequencing, statistical association of individual TCRs with disease status, and machine learning were combined to predict cytomegalovirus infection status. A separate validation cohort of about 110 different subjects was used in addition to the approximately 700-subject first cohort.

Study-wide findings and limitations: All 120 or so repertoires were used to score co-occurrence in the validation cohort in a later analysis, because that analysis had no HLA typing for the cohort. The authors suggested that the approach could potentially be generalized to other disease states and immunological phenotypes. In vitro tests confirmed that a few of the cytomegalovirus-associated TCR beta chains recognize cytomegalovirus antigens. A later analysis found that TCRs clustered in the first cohort also tended to co-occur in the 120 validation repertoires, with 94% of cluster scores above 0. The study gave a list of around 170 TCR beta chains associated with cytomegalovirus. While some public TCRs were present in many individuals, most TCR sequences turned up only very rarely across donors. The classifier was reported to diagnose cytomegalovirus status with high specificity and sensitivity in both the original and validation cohorts.

The clonotype comes from a human donor in good health. The sequenced sample consisted of PBMCs.

The nucleotide sequence reads TGTGCCAGCAGTCGCGCCGGACTAGCGAAGGGCCAGGGCAATCCCTACGAGCAGTACTTC. Protein translation: CASSRAGLAKGQGNPYEQYF. This chain is built from TRBV27 and TRBJ2-7; 9 central bases correspond to TRBD2. V lost 5 bases and J lost 2 bases, and the count of bases not matched to a germline gene is 22. The CDR3 goes from the cysteine to the phenylalanine over 20 residues. The retained sequence is limited to the CDR3, 60 bases, with the frame set at the first base. CDR1 and CDR2 are read off the germline V gene (reference sequence) as MNHEY and SMNVEV.